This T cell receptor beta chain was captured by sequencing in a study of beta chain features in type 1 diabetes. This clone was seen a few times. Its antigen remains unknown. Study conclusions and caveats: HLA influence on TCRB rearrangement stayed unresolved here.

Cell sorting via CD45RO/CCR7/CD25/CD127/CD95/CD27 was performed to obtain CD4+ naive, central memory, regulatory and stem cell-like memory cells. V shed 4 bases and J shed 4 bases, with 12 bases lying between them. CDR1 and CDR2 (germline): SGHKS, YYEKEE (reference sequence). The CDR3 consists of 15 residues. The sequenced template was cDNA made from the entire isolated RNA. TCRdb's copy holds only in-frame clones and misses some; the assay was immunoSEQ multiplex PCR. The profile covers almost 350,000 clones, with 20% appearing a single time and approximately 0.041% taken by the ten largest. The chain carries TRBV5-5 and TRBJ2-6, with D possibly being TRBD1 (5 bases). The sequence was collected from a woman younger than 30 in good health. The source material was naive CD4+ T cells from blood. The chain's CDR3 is CASSAAGRGANVLTF. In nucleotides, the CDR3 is TGTGCCAGCAGCGCCGCAGGGCGCGGGGCCAACGTCCTGACTTTC.